This entry concerns a single T cell receptor beta chain. TCRdb's table, derived via immunoSEQ multiplex PCR, lists solely in-frame clones and lacks some. This table has 50,000 to 75,000 clones, 70% to 80% appearing once. This specimen comes from a study of radiotherapy plus CTLA-4 blockade in lung cancer. Germline V lookup: CDR1 SGHRS, CDR2 YFSETQ. This CDR3 region has 15 residues. With V trimmed by 3 bases and J by 6 bases, 6 bases remained unmatched. The starting material was peripheral blood, obtained from a patient treated with radiotherapy plus ipilimumab. The receptor was isolated from a human donor with non-small cell lung cancer who had a complete response to radiotherapy plus ipilimumab. The chain carries TRBV5-1 and TRBJ1-2; 12 nucleotides match TRBD1. The CDR3 protein is CASSSLGQGANGYTF. The CDR3 DNA sequence: TGCGCCAGCAGCTCCTTGGGACAGGGGGCGAATGGCTACACCTTC.